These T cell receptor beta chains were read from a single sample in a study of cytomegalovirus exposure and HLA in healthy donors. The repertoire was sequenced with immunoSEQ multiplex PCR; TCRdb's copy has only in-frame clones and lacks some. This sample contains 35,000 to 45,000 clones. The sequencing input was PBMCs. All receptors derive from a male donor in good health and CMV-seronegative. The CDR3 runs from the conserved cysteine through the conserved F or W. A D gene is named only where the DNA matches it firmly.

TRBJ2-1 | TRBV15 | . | TGTGCCACCAGCAGAGGGAGGGGCCTGTCGGGCGGGGACGAAAACTGGCAGTTCTTC | CATSRGRGLSGGDENWQFF
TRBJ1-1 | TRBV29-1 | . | TGCAGCGTTGAGGGCGTAAAGGAAGGGAGGACTGAAGCTTTCTTT | CSVEGVKEGRTEAFF
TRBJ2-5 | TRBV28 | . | TGTGCCAGCAGTTTAGTCAGGACACTTTACGAGACCCAGTACTTC | CASSLVRTLYETQYF
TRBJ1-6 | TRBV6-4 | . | TGTGCCAGCAGTGACGCAGGGGACGGTAGTTCACCCCTCCACTTT | CASSDAGDGSSPLHF
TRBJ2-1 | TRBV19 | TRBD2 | TGTGCCAGTAGTATAGGACTAGCGGGGTACAATGAGCAGTTCTTC | CASSIGLAGYNEQFF
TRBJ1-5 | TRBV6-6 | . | TGTGCCAGCAGTTACGAGGCGTATAGCAATCAGCCCCAGCATTTT | CASSYEAYSNQPQHF
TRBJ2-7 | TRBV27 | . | TGTGCCAGCAGAAATCGACAGAGCTCCTACGAGCAGTACTTC | CASRNRQSSYEQYF
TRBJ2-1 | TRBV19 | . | TGTGCCAGTAGTATTAAGGGGTCAGATGAGCAGTTCTTC | CASSIKGSDEQFF
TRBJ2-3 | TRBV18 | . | TGTGCCAGCTCACCAAGACTGTCTAGCACAGATACGCAGTATTTT | CASSPRLSSTDTQYF
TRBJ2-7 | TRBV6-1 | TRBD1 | TGTGCCAGCAGCGGGACAGGGGACGAGCAGTACTTC | CASSGTGDEQYF
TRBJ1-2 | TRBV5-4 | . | TGTGCCAGCGGCACAGGGAACGGCGGCTACACCTTC | CASGTGNGGYTF
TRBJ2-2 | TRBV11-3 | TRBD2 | TGTGCCAGCAGTTCCTCTAGCGGGGGCTTGGGAGGGGAGCTGTTTTTT | CASSSSSGGLGGELFF
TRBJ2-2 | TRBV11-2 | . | TGTGCCAGCAGCTTAGAGACGCTAGCGAACACCGGGGAGCTGTTTTTT | CASSLETLANTGELFF
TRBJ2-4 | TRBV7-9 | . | TGTGCCAGCAGCTTGGATGAGGTTCGAAACATTCAGTACTTC | CASSLDEVRNIQYF
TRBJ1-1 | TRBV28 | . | TGTGCCAGCAGTTTGGGGGGTTCGGCTTTCTTT | CASSLGGSAFF
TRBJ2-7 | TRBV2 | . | TGTGCCAGCAGTTACGGGTTAGCCGAGCAGTACTTC | CASSYGLAEQYF
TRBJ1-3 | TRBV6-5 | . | TGTGCCAGCAGGGAAACAGCATCCTCTGGAAACACCATATATTTT | CASRETASSGNTIYF
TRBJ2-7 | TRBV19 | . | TGTGCCAGTAGTAGGGGGGACTTCTCCTACGAGCAGTACTTC | CASSRGDFSYEQYF
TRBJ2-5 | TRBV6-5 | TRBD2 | TGTGCCAGCAGCGCCTTTGGGGGGGTGGAGACCCAGTACTTC | CASSAFGGVETQYF
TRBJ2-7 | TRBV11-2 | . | TGTGCCAGCAGCTTTAAGTTTACTCCTACCTACGAGCAGTACTTC | CASSFKFTPTYEQYF
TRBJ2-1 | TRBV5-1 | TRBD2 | TGCGCCAGCAGCCGAACCGCCGGGACTACCAATCACAATGAGCAGTTCTTC | CASSRTAGTTNHNEQFF
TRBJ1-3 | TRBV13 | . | TGTGCCAGCAGCACCCGTAGCTCTGGAAACACCATATATTTT | CASSTRSSGNTIYF
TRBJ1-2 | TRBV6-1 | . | TGTGCCAGCAGCGATTCCACAGGTGCCAACTATGGCTACACCTTC | CASSDSTGANYGYTF
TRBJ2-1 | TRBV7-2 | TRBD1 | TGTGCCAGCAGCCTTCGAGTTCTCGGGACAGAGTCCTACAATGAGCAGTTCTTC | CASSLRVLGTESYNEQFF
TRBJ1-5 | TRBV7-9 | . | TGTGCCAGCAGCTTGTGGGGGGGAGCCGAGGTAAAGCCCCAGCATTTT | CASSLWGGAEVKPQHF
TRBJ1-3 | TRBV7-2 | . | TGTGCCAGCAGCTTATCCCGCCCCGGACAGAGTGGGAACACCATATATTTT | CASSLSRPGQSGNTIYF
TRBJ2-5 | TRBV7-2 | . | TGTGCCAGCAGCTTAGTTCTGGCCGAGGCGGAGACCCAGTACTTC | CASSLVLAEAETQYF
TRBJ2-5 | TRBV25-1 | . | TGTGCCAGCAGACGACCGGCGGCTAGCCGTCAAGAGACCCAGTACTTC | CASRRPAASRQETQYF
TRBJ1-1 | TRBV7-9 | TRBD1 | TGTGCCAGCAGCCTTGAGGGGGCGGCTGAAGCTTTCTTT | CASSLEGAAEAFF